Listed here are 31 T cell receptor beta chains from one sample, sequenced in a study of human T cells and chemical hapten exposure. Time point: patch test 1, 2 weeks after DPC sensitization. As for treatment: therapeutic diphenylcyclopropenone sensitization with weekly scalp DPC. MiXCR was run by TCRdb on the RACE reads, yielding one entry per CDR3 protein. The data hold fewer than 130,000 distinct CDR3 sequences, with approximately 11% observed a single time. Sequenced here: whole blood, sampled in connection with sensitization to the hapten diphenylcyclopropenone (DPC). These receptors were collected from a woman in her thirties or forties with alopecia areata. Some clones in this sample may be carry-over from other donors' samples.

This clonotype was observed a handful of times. The V and J genes are TRBV4-3 and TRBJ1-1, with 8 bases identical to TRBD1. J was trimmed by 7 bases and V by 1 base; bases with no gene match: 8. The CDR3 has 15 amino acids. Germline V gives CDR1 LGHNA, CDR2 YSLEER. The CDR3 loop is CASSQVPGGIGEAFF. The CDR3 bases are TGCGCCAGCAGCCAAGTTCCAGGGGGCATCGGTGAAGCTTTCTTT.

This clonotype showed up just a few times. The rearrangement uses TRBV5-1 and TRBJ1-5; 7 nucleotides agree with TRBD1. Looked up from germline, CDR1 is SGHRS and CDR2 is YFSETQ. Trimming took 4 bases from V and 5 from J; bases not matched to a gene: 9. This CDR3 has 15 residues. CDR3 sequence: CASSPGAGQDQPQHF. The CDR3 coding sequence is TGCGCCAGCAGCCCCGGGGCCGGACAGGATCAGCCCCAGCATTTT. Complete variable domain (other parts from reference TRBV5-1 and TRBJ1-5): KAGVTQTPRYLIKTRGQQVTLSCSPISGHRSVSWYQQTPGQGLQFLFEYFSETQRNKGNFPGRFSGRQFSNSRSEMNVSTLELGDSALYLCASSPGAGQDQPQHFGDGTRLSIL.

This clonotype has only a few counts. The chain has TRBV7-9 and TRBJ1-5, with TRBD1 matching over 9 bases. Germline assignment: CDR1 SEHNR and CDR2 FQNEAQ (reference sequence). This CDR3 contains 15 residues. V gave up 4 bases and J gave up 6 bases; unmatched junction bases: 7. CDR3 DNA: TGTGCCAGCAGCTCCGCGGGACAGGGACTTCAGCCCCAGCATTTT. Translated, it gives CASSSAGQGLQPQHF. Together with reference TRBV7-9 and TRBJ1-5, the CDR3 gives the full variable domain: DTGVSQNPRHKITKRGQNVTFRCDPISEHNRLYWYRQTLGQGPEFLTYFQNEAQLEKSRLLSDRFSAERPKGSFSTLEIQRTEQGDSAMYLCASSSAGQGLQPQHFGDGTRLSIL.

The chain joins TRBV7-7 to TRBJ1-1; D unclear. This CDR3 has 13 residues. Per germline, CDR1 SSHAT and CDR2 FNYEAQ (reference sequence). Deletions cut 0 bases from V and 1 base from J, with 3 bases between. The CDR3 bases are TGTGCCAGCAGCTTAGCGGCGAACACTGAAGCTTTCTTT. Protein sequence: CASSLAANTEAFF.

Concerning this clonotype itself: Given the absence of the conserved phenylalanine or tryptophan at the CDR3 end, a read error is likely. This chain links TRBV27 with TRBJ2-5; possible D gene TRBD1, 6 bases. The CDR3 covers 16 residues. Trimming stripped 1 base from V and 7 bases from J, with 19 bases between. Germline-derived CDR1 and CDR2 are MNHEY and SMNVEV (reference sequence). The CDR3, as DNA: TGTGCCAGCAGTTTATTGGGGGCCGCAGAAAGTAGGACCCAGTACCTC. Its translation: CASSLLGAAESRTQYL.

The chain couples TRBV11-2 to TRBJ1-4, with a possible D match to TRBD1 (5 bases). The germline V gene encodes CDR1 SGHAT and CDR2 FQNNGV. V was shortened by 5 bases and J by 10 bases, with 14 bases between the two germline ends. The length of the CDR3 is 13 residues. The CDR3 bases are TGTGCCAGCAGCCCTGGACACCGCGGAAAACTGTTTTTT. Translated: CASSPGHRGKLFF.

In this sample, this clonotype turned up many times. For the CDR3, the DNA is TGTGCCAGCAGTTACTCTCTGGGGAACACTGAAGCTTTCTTT. This gives the protein CASSYSLGNTEAFF. The genes are TRBV6-5 and TRBJ1-1; D ambiguous. Germline V lookup: CDR1 MNHEY, CDR2 SVGAGI. There are 14 residues in the CDR3. V lost 0 bases, J lost 1 base, and 6 bases lay in between.

The rearrangement links TRBV18 to TRBJ2-2, with 9 bases fitting TRBD1. The CDR3 is 17 residues long. J gave up 5 bases and V 1 base, and 8 bases lay outside the gene matches. Germline V lookup: CDR1 KGHSH, CDR2 LQKENI. The CDR3 region has the DNA TGTGCCAGCTCACCACGCAGCCCAGGACAGGGGACCGGGGAGCTGTTTTTT. Translation: CASSPRSPGQGTGELFF.

There are a few counts of this clonotype. V gene TRBV9 combines with J gene TRBJ2-5; 15 positions match TRBD2. The CDR3 contains 16 residues. V lost 5 bases to trimming and J lost 2 bases; unmatched junction nucleotides: 4. In germline, CDR1 is SGDLS, CDR2 YYNGEE. The CDR3 sequence is CASSRTSGRVQETQYF. CDR3 DNA: TGTGCCAGCAGTCGGACTAGCGGGAGGGTACAAGAGACCCAGTACTTC. Full variable domain (remainder filled in from reference TRBV9 and TRBJ2-5): DSGVTQTPKHLITATGQRVTLRCSPRSGDLSVYWYQQSLDQGLQFLIQYYNGEERAKGNILERFSAQQFPDLHSELNLSSLELGDSALYFCASSRTSGRVQETQYFGPGTRLLVL.

The table lists this clonotype with many counts. The chain uses TRBV28 and TRBJ2-2; 9 bases fit TRBD2. J was trimmed by 4 bases and V by 7 bases; bases with no gene match: 4. From germline, CDR1 is MDHEN and CDR2 SYDVKM. This CDR3 has 14 amino acids. CDR3 region: CASKAGGPTGELFF. The CDR3 coding sequence is TGTGCCAGCAAGGCGGGAGGGCCCACCGGGGAGCTGTTTTTT.

The rearrangement uses TRBV5-4 and TRBJ1-2, with D tentatively TRBD1 (5 bases). The CDR3 is made up of 16 amino acids. The germline V gene encodes CDR1 SGHNT and CDR2 YYREEE (reference sequence). Trimming shortened V by 0 bases and J by 0 bases, and 12 bases separated the two germline ends. The CDR3 loop is CASSLAGGETNYGYTF. The CDR3 region has the DNA TGTGCCAGCAGCTTGGCTGGGGGGGAAACTAACTATGGCTACACCTTC.

The V and J genes are TRBV25-1 and TRBJ2-5, with TRBD1 as a possible D gene (6 bases). There are 15 residues in the CDR3. Germline V lookup: CDR1 MGHDK, CDR2 SYGVNS. The germline V and J ends were trimmed by 2 bases and 1 base, with 11 bases remaining between them. The CDR3 DNA sequence: TGTGCCAGCAGTGAAGGCCAGGGGCCCCAAGAGACCCAGTACTTC. It specifies CASSEGQGPQETQYF.

This clonotype was recorded a few times. This chain links TRBV10-3 with TRBJ1-1; D unresolved. Germline CDR1 reads ENHRY; CDR2 reads SYGVKD. Trimming took 4 bases from V and 4 from J, leaving 10 bases between them. The CDR3 is made up of 13 amino acids. CDR3 bases: TGTGCCATCAGTGGGACGGCCAGCACTGAAGCTTTCTTT. It encodes CAISGTASTEAFF.

This clonotype was detected a few times. J is TRBJ2-1 and V is TRBV14; 13 bases line up with TRBD2. The germline V gene has CDR1 SGHDN and CDR2 FVKESK. The CDR3 runs to 17 residues. J was trimmed by 4 bases and V by 6 bases; bases with no gene match: 9. Written as DNA, the CDR3 is TGTGCCAGCAGTCCGGGACTAGCGGGAAATTGGTACAATGAGCAGTTCTTC. Residues: CASSPGLAGNWYNEQFF.

This clonotype was counted ten times or more. The chain joins TRBV6-2 or TRBV6-3 to TRBJ2-1; D is ambiguous. Germline CDR1 MNHEY, CDR2 SVGEGT. Trimming took 5 bases from V and 7 from J, leaving 9 bases between them. This CDR3 contains 12 residues. The CDR3 nucleotides read TGTGCCAGCAGTCCGCGGATAAATGAGCAGTTCTTC. This sequence encodes CASSPRINEQFF.

This clonotype has more than one count but fewer than ten. This chain connects TRBV28 to TRBJ1-1; the D gene is possibly TRBD1 (6 bases). Germline values: CDR1 MDHEN, CDR2 SYDVKM. The CDR3 runs to 16 residues. Trimming stripped 4 bases from V and 0 bases from J, with 15 bases between. In DNA, the CDR3 is TGTGCCAGCAGTTCACAGGGCTCCACCCTGAACACTGAAGCTTTCTTT. It encodes CASSSQGSTLNTEAFF.

This clonotype was observed a handful of times. The CDR3 protein is CASRLGQHLREEKLFF. As DNA, the CDR3 is TGTGCCAGCAGACTGGGACAACATCTGAGGGAGGAAAAACTGTTTTTT. The chain employs TRBV27 and TRBJ1-4; possibly TRBD1 for D (6 bases). Germline lookup yields CDR1 MNHEY and CDR2 SMNVEV (reference sequence). With 6 bases removed from V and 8 bases from J, the gap between germline ends came to 22 bases. The CDR3 runs to 16 residues. The full variable domain, its missing parts supplied by reference TRBV27 and TRBJ1-4, is EAQVTQNPRYLITVTGKKLTVTCSQNMNHEYMSWYRQDPGLGLRQIYYSMNVEVTDKGDVPEGYKVSRKEKRNFPLILESPSPNQTSLYFCASRLGQHLREEKLFFGSGTQLSVL.

This clonotype was detected ten times or more. The chain employs TRBV27 and TRBJ2-5, with TRBD2 matching over 8 bases. Germline assignment: CDR1 MNHEY and CDR2 SMNVEV (reference sequence). The CDR3 spans 17 residues. J lost 1 base, V lost 5 bases, and 12 bases had no gene match. DNA for the CDR3: TGTGCCAGCAGTCCCGTTTACGGGGGGGTAATCCAAGAGACCCAGTACTTC. Protein: CASSPVYGGVIQETQYF.

The CDR3 DNA reads TGTGCCAGCAGTTCCCCGCGGGAACGCTCCTACAATGAGCAGTTCTTC. It encodes CASSSPRERSYNEQFF. The chain joins TRBV27 to TRBJ2-1, with D perhaps TRBD2 (6 bases). The V and J ends lost 4 bases and 0 bases respectively, with 13 bases between them. This CDR3 has 16 amino acids. Germline V CDR1 and CDR2: MNHEY, SMNVEV (reference sequence).

The chain carries TRBV30 and TRBJ2-7; D remains ambiguous. CDR1 is GTSNPN and CDR2 is SVGIG in the germline V gene (reference sequence). The CDR3 has 13 residues. V lost 3 bases, J lost 3 bases, and 12 bases lay in between. CDR3 region: CAWRVAAGYEQYF. CDR3 bases: TGTGCCTGGAGGGTGGCTGCCGGCTACGAGCAGTACTTC.

J is TRBJ2-5 and V is TRBV18; D assignment may be TRBD1 or TRBD2 (5 bases each). Germline CDR1 is KGHSH and CDR2 is LQKENI. V lost 7 bases and J lost 5, with 14 bases in between. This CDR3 region has 13 residues. The CDR3 sequence: CASYQGGGETQYF. As DNA, the CDR3 is TGTGCCAGCTACCAGGGTGGCGGGGAGACCCAGTACTTC. The variable domain in full, with the rest retrieved from reference TRBV18 and TRBJ2-5, is NAGVMQNPRHLVRRRGQEARLRCSPMKGHSHVYWYRQLPEEGLKFMVYLQKENIIDESGMPKERFSAEFPKEGPSILRIQQVVRGDSAAYFCASYQGGGETQYFGPGTRLLVL.

This clonotype was observed a few times. The chain is built from TRBV6-2 or TRBV6-3 and TRBJ1-2; no clear D gene. Germline V gene data show CDR1 as MNHEY and CDR2 as SVGEGT. With 7 bases removed from V and 1 base from J, the gap between germline ends came to 16 bases. This CDR3 region has 15 residues. The chain's CDR3 is CASTLPSDYNYGYTF. The CDR3 DNA reads as TGTGCCAGCACCCTACCATCCGACTATAACTATGGCTACACCTTC.

This clonotype was detected only a few times. The rearrangement joins TRBV11-2 to TRBJ1-1, with unresolved D. Germline lookup yields CDR1 SGHAT and CDR2 FQNNGV. The V end was cut by 5 bases, the J end by 1 base, with 17 bases between. The CDR3 is made up of 16 amino acids. The CDR3 region is CASSPARQNPNTEAFF. The CDR3 DNA reads TGTGCCAGCAGCCCGGCAAGACAAAATCCGAACACTGAAGCTTTCTTT.

The table lists this clonotype with a few counts. This chain links TRBV28 with TRBJ1-6, with D maybe TRBD1 (5 bases). V shed 7 bases and J shed 1 base, with 11 bases lying between them. The CDR3 covers 15 residues. Germline CDR1 reads MDHEN; CDR2 reads SYDVKM. The CDR3 spells CASTPGESYNSPLHF. The CDR3 DNA follows: TGTGCCAGCACCCCGGGGGAGTCCTATAATTCACCCCTCCACTTT.

This chain connects TRBV7-2 to TRBJ2-7, with 7 bases aligning to TRBD2. Germline V gene lookup returns CDR1 SGHTA and CDR2 FQGNSA. Trimming cost V 1 base and J 0 bases; bases outside gene matches: 3. The CDR3 is made up of 15 amino acids. CDR3 coding DNA: TGTGCCAGCAGCTTAGGGACTAGGAGCTCCTACGAGCAGTACTTC. Protein: CASSLGTRSSYEQYF. Based on the CDR3 plus reference TRBV7-2 and TRBJ2-7, the full variable domain is GAGVSQSPSNKVTEKGKDVELRCDPISGHTALYWYRQSLGQGLEFLIYFQGNSAPDKSGLPSDRFSAERTGGSVSTLTIQRTQQEDSAVYLCASSLGTRSSYEQYFGPGTRLTVT.

The V and J genes are TRBV12-3 or TRBV12-4 and TRBJ2-7; no clear D. Trimming shortened V by 10 bases and J by 3 bases, and 16 bases separated the two germline ends. This CDR3 has 13 residues. CDR3 region: CATRGFPNYEQYF. CDR3 DNA sequence: TGTGCCACACGAGGATTCCCTAACTACGAGCAGTACTTC.

In this sample, this clonotype turned up many times. An end of the junction differs from the germline gene, which may be a read error. The chain employs TRBV11-2 and TRBJ2-1, with TRBD1 identical over 7 bases. Germline V gene sequence: CDR1 SGHAT, CDR2 FQNNGV. The CDR3 is made up of 12 amino acids. CDR3 sequence reads: CASSWDSRYQLF. CDR3 nucleotides: TGTGCCAGCAGTTGGGACAGCCGGTATCAACTCTTC.

This clonotype showed up many times. The V and J genes are TRBV19 and TRBJ2-7, with D hard to call. Looked up from germline, CDR1 is LNHDA and CDR2 is SQIVND (reference sequence). This CDR3 region has 11 residues. The germline V and J ends were trimmed by 4 bases and 6 bases, with 7 bases remaining between them. Here the CDR3 DNA reads TGTGCCAGTAGTAGTTCTGGCGAGCAGTACTTC. This gives the protein CASSSSGEQYF.

This clonotype appeared many times. This chain joins TRBV4-3 and TRBJ1-4, with 11 bases fitting TRBD1. This CDR3 spans 16 amino acids. The germline gives CDR1 LGHNA, CDR2 YSLEER. The V segment lost 2 bases and the J segment 7 bases; nucleotides outside the gene matches: 6. The CDR3 coding sequence is TGCGCCAGCAGCCAATCTGGACAGGGGGCGGTTGAAAAACTGTTTTTT. Residues: CASSQSGQGAVEKLFF.

This clonotype was counted between two and nine times. This sequence joins TRBV20-1 and TRBJ2-5; D possibly uses TRBD1 or TRBD2 (5 bases each). The CDR3 length is 14 residues. The germline V and J ends were trimmed by 6 bases and 4 bases, with 18 bases remaining between them. Per the germline V gene, CDR1 is DFQATT and CDR2 is SNEGSKA (reference sequence). The CDR3 nucleotides are TGCAGTGCCCCTGGGATCGGGGCGGTAGAGACCCAGTACTTC. Translated, it gives CSAPGIGAVETQYF.

This clonotype was observed a few times. This chain links TRBV7-8 with TRBJ2-2; D gene uncertain. V gave up 1 base and J gave up 0 bases, with 9 bases separating them. The germline CDR1 and CDR2 sequences are SGHVS and FQNEAQ. The CDR3 length is 16 residues. The CDR3 here is CASSLVRIANTGELFF. For the CDR3, the DNA is TGTGCCAGCAGCTTAGTTAGAATCGCGAACACCGGGGAGCTGTTTTTT. Full variable domain (rest looked up from reference TRBV7-8 and TRBJ2-2): GAGVSQSPRYKVAKRGQDVALRCDPISGHVSLFWYQQALGQGPEFLTYFQNEAQLDKSGLPSDRFFAERPEGSVSTLKIQRTQQEDSAVYLCASSLVRIANTGELFFGEGSRLTVL.